There are a few counts of the clone carrying this TCR beta chain. Its antigen is not identified. Every immunoSEQ plate was one replicate of a subset's evenly spread DNA. The assay was immunoSEQ multiplex PCR, and TCRdb's table has in-frame clones only and misses some. The sample yields about a million clones, approximately 80% seen once. The data were taken from a study of shared clonotypes between healthy human individuals. General observations from the study: Shared across a few donors were about 4.6% of the naive CD4 clonotypes. Represented diversity (both genetic and exposure-history) was limited by the small number of donors.

It was into CD45RA+ naive and CD45RA-negative memory subsets that the CD4+ cells were split. Looked up from germline, CDR1 is SGHTS and CDR2 is YDEGEE. The CDR3 totals 15 residues. V was cut by 2 bases and J by 0 bases, with 11 bases left in between. The source is a man aged 18 to 29 in good health. V and J are TRBV5-8 and TRBJ1-1, with D uncertain. The sequencing sample was made of memory CD4+ T cells sorted from blood. Specified subset: CD45RA-negative fraction. This CDR3 reads CASSFRDVLNTEAFF. Written as DNA, the CDR3 is TGTGCCAGCAGCTTTCGGGATGTCTTGAACACTGAAGCTTTCTTT. Supplemented by reference TRBV5-8 and TRBJ1-1, the full variable domain reads EAGVTQSPTHLIKTRGQQATLRCSPISGHTSVYWYQQALGLGLQFLLWYDEGEERNRGNFPPRFSGRQFPNYSSELNVNALELEDSALYLCASSFRDVLNTEAFFGQGTRLTVV.